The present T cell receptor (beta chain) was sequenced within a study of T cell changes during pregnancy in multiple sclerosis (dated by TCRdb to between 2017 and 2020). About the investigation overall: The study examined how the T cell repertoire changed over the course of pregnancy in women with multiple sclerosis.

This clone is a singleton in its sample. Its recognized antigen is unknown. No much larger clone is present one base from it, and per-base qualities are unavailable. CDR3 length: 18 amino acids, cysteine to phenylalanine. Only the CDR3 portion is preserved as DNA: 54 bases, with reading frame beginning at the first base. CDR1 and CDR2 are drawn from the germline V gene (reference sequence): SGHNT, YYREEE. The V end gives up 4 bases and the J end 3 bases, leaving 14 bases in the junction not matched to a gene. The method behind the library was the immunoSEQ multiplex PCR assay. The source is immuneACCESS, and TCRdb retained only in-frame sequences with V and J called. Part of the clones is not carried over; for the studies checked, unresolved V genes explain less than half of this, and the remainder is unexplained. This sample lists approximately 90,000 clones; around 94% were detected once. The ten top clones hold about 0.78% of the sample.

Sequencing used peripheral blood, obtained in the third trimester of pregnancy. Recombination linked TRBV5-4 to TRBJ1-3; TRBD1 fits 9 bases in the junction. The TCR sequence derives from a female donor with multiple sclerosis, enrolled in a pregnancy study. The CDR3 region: CASSPGTGLSVGGNTIYF. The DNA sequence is TGTGCCAGCAGCCCCGGGACAGGGCTATCGGTGGGTGGAAACACCATATATTTT.